What follows describes a single TCR beta chain. Its antigen is undetermined. No conserved phenylalanine or tryptophan ends this CDR3, so it is likely a read error. Each CDR3 protein gets one entry after TCRdb re-called the 5' RACE reads with MiXCR. The sample shows about 61,000 distinct CDR3 sequences, roughly 30% of them seen only once. CDR3 length: 15 residues. Germline CDR1 and CDR2: SGHAT and FQNNGV. Losses at the gene ends were 5 bases for V and 5 bases for J; bases not matched to a gene: 5. General observations from the study: Tumor Treg TCRs overlapped most with tumor naive CD4+ cells. Whole repertoires were not studied in the larger cohort, only one V-J beta rearrangement.

CD25-based Treg depletion was applied to purified naive CD4+ T cells. Sequencing was carried out using tumor-infiltrating naive CD4+ T cells sorted from the breast tumor. Indicated subset: naive CD4+ T cells, CD4+CD45RA+CD25-. V and J are TRBV11-2 and TRBJ2-1; TRBD2 agrees at 11 bases. The clonotype was recovered from a female donor with breast cancer. CDR3 nucleotides: TGTGCCAGCAGCCACGAGGGACTAGCGGACAATGAGCAGTTCCTC. Encoded protein: CASSHEGLADNEQFL.